This T cell receptor (beta chain) was captured by sequencing in a study of blood T cell repertoires in COVID-19. Study context: T cells, B-cell-depleted T cells, or PBMCs provided the cDNA or gDNA that served as material.

Researchers sorted participants into cohorts using their self-reported clinical history. The sample holds a few counts of this clone. In the study's own analysis: Estimation of nucleated cell counts relied on the amplification of reference gene primers. Sequencing was performed with immunoSEQ multiplex PCR; in TCRdb, only in-frame clones are kept and a portion is missing. V and J calls and clone size are copied from that table; D and trimming were computed from the DNA. Altogether under 200,000 clones are present, 82% being singletons, with the ten largest covering 4% to 6.5%. There are 17 residues in the CDR3. CDR1 and CDR2 from the germline V gene are MRHNA and SNTAGT. V gave up 0 bases and J gave up 0 bases, with 12 bases separating them.

The sample consisted of PBMCs or T cells enriched from blood (not recorded which). The TCR sequence derives from a woman aged 55-69 years with acute COVID-19. This chain connects TRBV6-4 to TRBJ2-1; D is unclear. CDR3 loop: CASSDSESASSYNEQFF. The CDR3 DNA reads TGTGCCAGCAGTGACTCCGAGAGCGCGAGCTCCTACAATGAGCAGTTCTTC.